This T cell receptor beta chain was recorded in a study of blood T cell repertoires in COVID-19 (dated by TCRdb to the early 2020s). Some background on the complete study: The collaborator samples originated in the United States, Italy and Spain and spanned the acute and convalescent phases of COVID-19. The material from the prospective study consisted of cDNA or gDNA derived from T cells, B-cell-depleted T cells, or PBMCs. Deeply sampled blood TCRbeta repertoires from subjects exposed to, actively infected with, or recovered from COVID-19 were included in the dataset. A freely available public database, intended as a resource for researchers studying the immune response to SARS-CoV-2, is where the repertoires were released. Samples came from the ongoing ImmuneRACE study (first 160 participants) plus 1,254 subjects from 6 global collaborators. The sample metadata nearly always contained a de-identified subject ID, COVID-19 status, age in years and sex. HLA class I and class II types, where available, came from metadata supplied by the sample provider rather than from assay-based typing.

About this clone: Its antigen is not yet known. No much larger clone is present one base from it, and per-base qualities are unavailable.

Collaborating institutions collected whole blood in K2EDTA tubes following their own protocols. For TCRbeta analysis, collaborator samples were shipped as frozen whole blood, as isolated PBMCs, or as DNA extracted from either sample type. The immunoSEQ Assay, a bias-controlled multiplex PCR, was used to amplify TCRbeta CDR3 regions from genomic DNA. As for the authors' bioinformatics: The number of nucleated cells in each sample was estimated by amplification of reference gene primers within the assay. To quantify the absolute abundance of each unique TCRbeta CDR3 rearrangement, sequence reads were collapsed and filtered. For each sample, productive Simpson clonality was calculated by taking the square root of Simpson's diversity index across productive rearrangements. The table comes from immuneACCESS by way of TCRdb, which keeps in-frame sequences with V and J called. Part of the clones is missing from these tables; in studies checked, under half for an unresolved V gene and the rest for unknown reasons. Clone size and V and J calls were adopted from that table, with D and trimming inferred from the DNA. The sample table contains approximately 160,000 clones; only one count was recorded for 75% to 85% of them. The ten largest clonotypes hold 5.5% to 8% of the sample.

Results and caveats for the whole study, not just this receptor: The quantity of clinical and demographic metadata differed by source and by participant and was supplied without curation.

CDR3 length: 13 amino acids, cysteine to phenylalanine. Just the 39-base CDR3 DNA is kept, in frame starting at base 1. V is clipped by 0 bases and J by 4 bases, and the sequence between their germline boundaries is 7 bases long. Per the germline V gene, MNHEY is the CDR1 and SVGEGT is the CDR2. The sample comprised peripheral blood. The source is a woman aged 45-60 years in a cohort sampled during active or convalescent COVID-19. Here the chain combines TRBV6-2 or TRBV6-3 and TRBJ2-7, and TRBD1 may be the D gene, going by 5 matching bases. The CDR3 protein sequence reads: CASSYSNRYEQYF. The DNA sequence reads TGTGCCAGCAGTTACTCGAACAGGTACGAGCAGTACTTC.